Below, one T cell receptor (beta chain) is given with its context. The antigen is unknown. The PCR ran on 60 Vbeta and 13 Jbeta primers. Assay used: immunoSEQ multiplex PCR; TCRdb lists only in-frame clones, some missing. The table shows about 190,000 clones, with 82% occurring only once. This specimen comes from a study of cytomegalovirus exposure and HLA in healthy donors. Study results and caveats: Reported performance of the classifier showed diagnosis of cytomegalovirus status with high specificity and sensitivity. In all likelihood, a cluster of highly shared sequence variants was a sequencing artifact.

Sample: PBMCs. The clonotype was recovered from a woman aged 18-30 years in good health and CMV-seronegative.

The CDR3 reads CASSFMGRGGYTF. DNA of the CDR3: TGTGCCAGCAGTTTTATGGGCCGCGGGGGCTACACCTTC. J is TRBJ1-2 and V is TRBV7-9; D remains unclear. Trimming stripped 6 bases from V and 8 bases from J, with 16 bases between. In germline, CDR1 is SEHNR, CDR2 FQNEAQ (reference sequence). This CDR3 comprises 13 residues.